These 12 T cell receptor beta chains were sequenced from one sample in a study of T cells expressing NK-cell markers. TCRdb reprocessed the 5' RACE reads, with one entry per CDR3 protein and no DNA. The table lists 500,000 to 700,000 distinct CDR3 sequences, with roughly 3.4% in the top ten. The sequenced sample was blood T cells: a sorted CD56 or NKG2C T cell subset, CD4+ or CD8+ T cells, or bulk PBMC T cells (not recorded which). The source of these receptors is a man aged 18 to 29 in good health.

V is TRBV6-1 and J is TRBJ2-7. The length of the CDR3 is 15 residues. The germline V gene has CDR1 MNHNS and CDR2 SASEGT. The CDR3 spells CASSPNSLSSYEQYF.

The chain employs TRBV30 and TRBJ2-6; TCRdb indicates TRBD1, and absent DNA this call remains unverified. Germline loops: CDR1 GTSNPN, CDR2 SVGIG (reference sequence). The CDR3 is made up of 15 amino acids. CDR3 loop: CAWSSPGPTANVLTF.

The chain combines TRBV18 with TRBJ2-7; TCRdb's D call, TRBD2, is unchecked because there is no DNA. CDR1 and CDR2 (germline): KGHSH, LQKENI. The CDR3 covers 14 residues. The chain's CDR3 is CASSPEIAGDEQYF.

This rearrangement joins TRBV5-1 to TRBJ2-1; TCRdb gives TRBD1 as the D gene, but with no DNA this cannot be confirmed. CDR1 SGHRS and CDR2 YFSETQ come from the germline V gene. This CDR3 is 15 amino acids long. The CDR3 sequence is CASSTRWGSDNEQFF. The full variable domain, its missing parts supplied by reference TRBV5-1 and TRBJ2-1, is KAGVTQTPRYLIKTRGQQVTLSCSPISGHRSVSWYQQTPGQGLQFLFEYFSETQRNKGNFPGRFSGRQFSNSRSEMNVSTLELGDSALYLCASSTRWGSDNEQFFGPGTRLTVL.

J is TRBJ1-4 and V is TRBV12-3 or TRBV12-4; there is no DNA to check the TCRdb D call of TRBD1. This CDR3 spans 16 amino acids. CDR3 sequence reads: CASKPGPRTTNEKLFF.

This chain uses TRBV6-5 with TRBJ2-1; TCRdb calls TRBD1, which cannot be checked without DNA. Germline lookup yields CDR1 MNHEY and CDR2 SVGAGI. There are 12 residues in the CDR3. The CDR3 is CASSYPGQGKFF.

The chain joins TRBV7-2 to TRBJ2-3. Germline CDR1 reads SGHTA; CDR2 reads FQGNSA. The length of the CDR3 is 14 residues. The CDR3 is CASSLTWSKHTQYF.

The chain uses TRBV5-1 and TRBJ2-1; TCRdb picks TRBD2, but there is no DNA to check that call. CDR3 length equals 19 residues. CDR1 and CDR2 (germline): SGHRS, YFSETQ. The CDR3 protein is CASSPGLAGGRGSYNEQFF. Full variable domain (rest looked up from reference TRBV5-1 and TRBJ2-1): KAGVTQTPRYLIKTRGQQVTLSCSPISGHRSVSWYQQTPGQGLQFLFEYFSETQRNKGNFPGRFSGRQFSNSRSEMNVSTLELGDSALYLCASSPGLAGGRGSYNEQFFGPGTRLTVL.

The V call is TRBV7-2, the J call TRBJ2-5; TCRdb's assignment of TRBD2 cannot be checked, as there is no DNA. Germline CDR1 is SGHTA and CDR2 is FQGNSA. The CDR3 is made up of 15 amino acids. CDR3: CASSRPGLAKETQYF. The whole variable domain, filled in from reference TRBV7-2 and TRBJ2-5, reads GAGVSQSPSNKVTEKGKDVELRCDPISGHTALYWYRQSLGQGLEFLIYFQGNSAPDKSGLPSDRFSAERTGGSVSTLTIQRTQQEDSAVYLCASSRPGLAKETQYFGPGTRLLVL.

The J gene is TRBJ1-3, the V gene TRBV9. The CDR3 consists of 16 residues. In germline, CDR1 is SGDLS, CDR2 YYNGEE. The CDR3: CASSVATGGTGNTIYF.

The CDR3 protein is CASRPSAGLAGAEQFF. This sequence joins TRBV2 and TRBJ2-1; TCRdb returns TRBD2, unconfirmable since there is no DNA. This CDR3 has 16 residues. Germline-derived CDR1 and CDR2 are SNHLY and FYNNEI.

J is TRBJ1-2 and V is TRBV4-1. CDR1 is MGHRA, CDR2 YSYEKL, per germline. The CDR3 sequence is 12 residues long. The CDR3 reads CASSQDGYGYTF.